This is a list of T cell receptor beta chains from one sample in a study of T cells in Graves' hyperthyroidism and ophthalmopathy. TCRdb analysed the multiplex PCR reads with MiXCR anew, one entry per CDR3 protein. Here the sample spans around 660,000 distinct CDR3 sequences, about 45% being singletons. The sequencing input was peripheral blood or thyroid tissue (not recorded which). Receptors were obtained from an adult man with Graves' disease, either hyperthyroidism or ophthalmopathy (not recorded which). Each CDR3 is given with its conserved first and last residue. The order of the fields is J gene, clone size, V gene, D gene, CDR3 DNA, CDR3 protein. A D gene is named only where the DNA matches it firmly. Size is omitted from some rows. Given values are once, few, many or a class for expanded clones.

TRBJ2-7,.,TRBV2,TRBD1,TGTGCCAGCAGCGGAGGACAGGGCCTCTACGAGCAGTACTTC,CASSGGQGLYEQYF
TRBJ1-1,few,TRBV9,.,TGTGCCAGCAGCGTAGCGGGGGGGAGAGCTGAAGCTTTCTTT,CASSVAGGRAEAFF
TRBJ1-1,many,TRBV2,TRBD1,TGTGCCAGCATGCGGACAGGGGCAGCTTTCTTT,CASMRTGAAFF
TRBJ1-5,.,TRBV11-1,TRBD1,TGTGCCAGCAGCTTCGACAGGGAGCGGCAGCCCCAGCATTTT,CASSFDRERQPQHF
TRBJ2-2,.,TRBV7-2,TRBD1,TGTGCCAGCAGCCCCCACAAACCGGGACAGGGGCGTTTCGGGGAGCTGTTTTTT,CASSPHKPGQGRFGELFF
TRBJ1-4,.,TRBV12-3/TRBV12-4,.,TGTGCCAGCAGTTATAGCGGAAGTACCAATGAAAAACTGTTTTTT,CASSYSGSTNEKLFF
TRBJ1-4,many,TRBV19,.,TGTGCCAGTAAGAGGGCCAATGAAAAACTGTTTTTT,CASKRANEKLFF
TRBJ1-2,.,TRBV19,.,TGTGCCAGTAGTTTGGGGCCCGGCTACACCTTC,CASSLGPGYTF
TRBJ2-5,.,TRBV10-3,TRBD2,TGTGCCACCGAAAGCGGGGGCGAGGAGACCCAGTACTTC,CATESGGEETQYF
TRBJ2-5,many,TRBV7-2,.,TGTGCCAGCAGCTTAATGGGCAACTGGGAGACCCAGTACTTC,CASSLMGNWETQYF
TRBJ2-7,many,TRBV10-3,.,TGTGCCATCGGCCCTACAGGCCGAAGCCCCTACGAGCAGTACTTC,CAIGPTGRSPYEQYF
TRBJ1-3,.,TRBV29-1,TRBD1,TGCAGCGTGAGGACAGGGGGCGGAAACACCATATATTTT,CSVRTGGGNTIYF
TRBJ1-3,.,TRBV20-1,.,TGCAGTGCTAAGGCGGGTGGAAACACCATATATTTT,CSAKAGGNTIYF
TRBJ1-4,once,TRBV10-3,.,TGTGCCATCAGTGAGTCTATGGGGGCTAACACTGAAAAACTGTTTTTT,CAISESMGANTEKLFF
TRBJ1-2,.,TRBV5-1,.,TGCGCCAGCAGTAAGGTCAGTGGCTATGGCTACACCTTC,CASSKVSGYGYTF
TRBJ1-2,many,TRBV7-9,.,TGTGCCAGCAGCTTATTGCGCAGTACTAACTATGGCTACACCTTC,CASSLLRSTNYGYTF
TRBJ1-2,.,TRBV10-3,.,TGTGCCATCAGTGAGCCTACAGGGTCCTATGGCTACACCTTC,CAISEPTGSYGYTF
TRBJ1-6,many,TRBV29-1,TRBD1,TGCAGCGTGGGACAGGGTCGGAATTCACCCCTCCACTTT,CSVGQGRNSPLHF
TRBJ1-1,few,TRBV19,TRBD1,TGTGCCAGTAGTATCGGCGACAGGGTCACTGAAGCTTTCTTT,CASSIGDRVTEAFF
TRBJ1-1,few,TRBV9,.,TGTGCCAGCAGCGGACCGACAGGTGAGGGGCCACGAGCTTTCTTT,CASSGPTGEGPRAFF
TRBJ1-5,.,TRBV24-1,TRBD1,TGTGCCAGCAGTGGCTGGACAGGGGTAGATCAGCCCCAGCATTTT,CASSGWTGVDQPQHF
TRBJ1-1,.,TRBV7-9,.,TGTGCCAGCAGCTTAGCCTTGGGGACACCCTACACTGAAGCTTTCTTT,CASSLALGTPYTEAFF
TRBJ1-5,few,TRBV10-3,.,TGTGCCAGCAGCGAGGACAGCGGGTATAGCAATCAGCCCCAGCATTTT,CASSEDSGYSNQPQHF
TRBJ2-2,.,TRBV7-8,.,TGTGCCAGCAGCTGGGGGGTCGACACCGGGGAGCTGTTTTTT,CASSWGVDTGELFF
TRBJ2-2,.,TRBV19,.,TGTGCCAGTCAAGACCCCAGGGTCTCCGGGGAGCTGTTTTTT,CASQDPRVSGELFF
TRBJ2-7,many,TRBV7-8,.,TGTGCCAGCAGCTTAGGTACTGGCGGACAGTACGAGCAGTACTTC,CASSLGTGGQYEQYF
TRBJ2-7,.,TRBV7-9,.,TGTGCCATCACCATTAGGGGGTCAGAGCAGTACTTC,CAITIRGSEQYF
TRBJ2-5,.,TRBV10-3,TRBD1,TGTGCCATCAGTGGGACAGGGGACGAGACCCAGTACTTC,CAISGTGDETQYF
TRBJ1-2,.,TRBV29-1,TRBD1,TGCAGCGTTGAAGTAGGACAGGGGAAAGGCTATGGCTACACCTTC,CSVEVGQGKGYGYTF
TRBJ1-4,.,TRBV7-6,TRBD1,TGTGCCAGCAGCTTAGCGTGGGGACAGGGTTCTGAAAAACTGTTTTTT,CASSLAWGQGSEKLFF
TRBJ1-3,.,TRBV7-9,.,TGTGCCAGCAGCCCCCAGAGCCCTGGAAACACCATATATTTT,CASSPQSPGNTIYF
TRBJ1-2,few,TRBV12-5,.,TGTGCTAGTGGCTCCGCGGGACATCACTATGGCTACACCTTC,CASGSAGHHYGYTF
TRBJ2-5,few,TRBV2,.,TGTGCCAGCTCCCCGGAGGCACAAGAGACCCAGTACTTC,CASSPEAQETQYF
TRBJ1-5,.,TRBV2,TRBD1,TGTGCCAGCAGCACCGGGACAGGGGGATTGGGTCAGCCCCAGCATTTT,CASSTGTGGLGQPQHF